The 19 T cell receptor beta chains below come from one sample, sequenced in a study of CD8 T cells in Susac syndrome. With random hexamers, roughly 0.45 to 1 ug RNA was reverse transcribed. TCRdb reprocessed the immunoSEQ multiplex PCR reads with MiXCR, giving one entry per CDR3 protein. The sample records 160,000 or so distinct CDR3 sequences, approximately 96% being singletons. Sequencing was performed on CD4+ T cells from PBMCs. All receptors come from a human donor with Susac syndrome.

V is TRBV7-8 and J is TRBJ2-6; D call uncertain. The CDR3 runs to 15 residues. Trimming cost V 5 bases and J 2 bases, with 10 bases left between them. Germline V lookup: CDR1 SGHVS, CDR2 FQNEAQ. This CDR3 is CASSLERAGANVLTF. In DNA, the CDR3 is TGTGCCAGCAGCCTAGAAAGGGCTGGGGCCAACGTCCTGACTTTC.

The J gene is TRBJ1-1, the V gene TRBV6-5, with TRBD1 matching 7 bases. J gave up 3 bases and V 6 bases, and 4 bases lay outside the gene matches. CDR1 is MNHEY, CDR2 SVGAGI, per germline. This CDR3 comprises 13 residues. The CDR3 spells CASRRQGDTEAFF. The CDR3 DNA sequence: TGTGCCAGCAGACGACAGGGCGACACTGAAGCTTTCTTT.

The chain uses TRBV20-1 and TRBJ2-3, with 9 bases matching TRBD2. Germline V gives CDR1 DFQATT, CDR2 SNEGSKA (reference sequence). The CDR3 is 14 amino acids. V lost 3 bases to trimming and J lost 2 bases; unmatched junction nucleotides: 3. CDR3 coding DNA: TGCAGTGCTAGTCTAGCGGGGCACACAGATACGCAGTATTTT. Its protein product is CSASLAGHTDTQYF.

This chain's CDR3 is CASSPLGDRGNTEAFF. Here the CDR3 DNA reads TGTGCCAGCAGTCCCTTAGGGGACAGGGGAAACACTGAAGCTTTCTTT. The chain carries TRBV12-3 or TRBV12-4 and TRBJ1-1; 10 bases match TRBD1. The CDR3 contains 16 residues. The trim removed 5 bases at V and 2 bases at J, leaving 8 bases unmatched.

V and J are TRBV7-2 and TRBJ2-7; perhaps TRBD1 as D (5 bases). The CDR3 spans 14 residues. V lost 4 bases and J 0 bases, leaving 10 bases between the germline ends. CDR1 is SGHTA and CDR2 is FQGNSA in the germline V gene. CDR3 nucleotide sequence: TGTGCCAGCAGCTCCACAGGCGGCTCCTACGAGCAGTACTTC. It is translated as CASSSTGGSYEQYF.

The rearrangement joins TRBV7-8 to TRBJ2-7, with D possibly being TRBD1 (6 bases). The CDR3 consists of 16 residues. Trimming took 5 bases from V and 0 from J, leaving 17 bases between them. Germline loops: CDR1 SGHVS, CDR2 FQNEAQ. The CDR3 protein is CASSPRTGLLSYEQYF. The DNA for the CDR3 is TGTGCCAGCAGCCCCAGAACAGGGCTCCTCTCCTACGAGCAGTACTTC.

V is TRBV5-6 and J is TRBJ2-7; 9 bases fit TRBD2. Germline CDR1 and CDR2: SGHDT and YYEEEE. CDR3 length equals 15 residues. Germline trimming cut 6 bases from V and 1 base from J; bases unmatched to any gene: 8. The CDR3 DNA reads as TGTGCCAGCACTGATAGCGGGGGAACTTCCTACGAGCAGTACTTC. It yields the protein CASTDSGGTSYEQYF.

The J gene is TRBJ2-5, the V gene TRBV19; D is possibly TRBD1 or TRBD2 (6 bases each). The CDR3 contains 15 residues. The germline CDR1 and CDR2 sequences are LNHDA and SQIVND (reference sequence). V dropped 4 bases and J dropped 4 bases, with 16 bases sitting between them. CDR3 protein: CASSSPGAGVETQYF. CDR3 coding DNA: TGTGCCAGTAGTAGCCCGGGGGCAGGTGTAGAGACCCAGTACTTC.

The V gene is TRBV12-3 or TRBV12-4, the J gene TRBJ1-2, with D possibly being TRBD1 (5 bases). The CDR3 extends over 13 amino acids. V was shortened by 4 bases and J by 4 bases, with 10 bases between the two germline ends. The CDR3 here is CASSSGPPYGYTF. The CDR3 nucleotides are TGTGCCAGCAGTTCGGGACCTCCCTATGGCTACACCTTC.

The chain uses TRBV20-1 and TRBJ1-2, with 8 positions matching TRBD1. This CDR3 region has 14 residues. Germline V gene sequence: CDR1 DFQATT, CDR2 SNEGSKA (reference sequence). With V trimmed by 6 bases and J by 4 bases, 10 bases remained unmatched. CDR3: CSADTGGRSYGYTF. DNA of the CDR3: TGCAGTGCGGACACAGGGGGAAGGAGCTATGGCTACACCTTC.

The CDR3: CSVNKGNYGYTF. For the CDR3, the DNA is TGCAGTGTCAATAAGGGGAACTATGGCTACACCTTC. V is TRBV20-1 and J is TRBJ1-2; TRBD1 is a possible D gene (5 bases). Per germline, CDR1 DFQATT and CDR2 SNEGSKA (reference sequence). V shed 7 bases and J shed 2 bases, with 11 bases lying between them. The CDR3 sequence is 12 residues long.

This chain connects TRBV9 to TRBJ2-1; D remains unclear. Germline CDR1 reads SGDLS; CDR2 reads YYNGEE. This CDR3 has 15 amino acids. Trimming removed 4 bases from V and 3 bases from J, with 14 bases in between. DNA of the CDR3: TGTGCCAGCAGCATCGGTGCGGTTAACTACAATGAGCAGTTCTTC. Translated, it gives CASSIGAVNYNEQFF.

CDR3 protein: CSVGWGTNTEAFF. The CDR3 DNA reads TGCAGCGTTGGTTGGGGGACAAACACTGAAGCTTTCTTT. The chain joins TRBV29-1 to TRBJ1-1, with a weak D call TRBD1 (6 bases). CDR3 length: 13 residues. V lost 4 bases and J 2 bases, leaving 11 bases between the germline ends. Looked up from germline, CDR1 is SQVTM and CDR2 is ANQGSEA.

The J gene is TRBJ2-5, the V gene TRBV20-1; weak D call: TRBD2 (6 bases). V lost 8 bases and J 3 bases, leaving 10 bases between the germline ends. From germline, CDR1 is DFQATT and CDR2 SNEGSKA (reference sequence). The CDR3 is 11 residues long. The CDR3 is CSWRDEETQYF. The CDR3 DNA follows: TGCAGTTGGCGGGACGAAGAGACCCAGTACTTC.

Only one count was recorded for this clonotype. V gene TRBV29-1 combines with J gene TRBJ2-1; TRBD2 might be the D (6 bases). This CDR3 contains 15 residues. V was trimmed by 1 base and J by 1 base, leaving 11 bases between them. Germline CDR1 is SQVTM and CDR2 is ANQGSEA. The CDR3 sequence is CSVEALAGSYNEQFF. The CDR3 nucleotides are TGCAGCGTTGAAGCCCTGGCGGGGTCCTACAATGAGCAGTTCTTC.

The chain uses TRBV2 and TRBJ2-5; D unresolved. The CDR3 totals 11 residues. V gave up 6 bases and J gave up 5 bases, with 7 bases separating them. CDR1 and CDR2 (germline): SNHLY, FYNNEI. The CDR3 reads CASSGFETQYF. CDR3 DNA sequence: TGTGCCAGCAGCGGCTTTGAGACCCAGTACTTC.

This chain joins TRBV29-1 and TRBJ1-2; the D gene is possibly TRBD1 (5 bases). The CDR3 contains 11 residues. The V gene's germline CDR1 is SQVTM and CDR2 ANQGSEA. Trimming cost V 4 bases and J 6 bases, with 9 bases left between them. This CDR3 is CSVGGSDGYTF. CDR3 nucleotide sequence: TGCAGCGTTGGGGGCTCGGATGGCTACACCTTC.

CDR3 DNA sequence: TGTGCCAGCAGCGACACGAAAGAGACCCAGTACTTC. It specifies CASSDTKETQYF. The chain joins TRBV9 to TRBJ2-5; D gene unclear. The CDR3 sequence is 12 residues long. Per germline, CDR1 SGDLS and CDR2 YYNGEE. The ends were cut back, 3 bases at V and 3 bases at J, with 6 bases in the middle.

This clonotype appeared a single time. J is TRBJ2-7 and V is TRBV9; D possibly matches TRBD1 or TRBD2 (5 bases each). Trimming shortened V by 4 bases and J by 2 bases, and 16 bases separated the two germline ends. CDR3 length equals 15 residues. Germline lookup yields CDR1 SGDLS and CDR2 YYNGEE. CDR3 sequence reads: CASSPGRLGPYEQYF. As DNA, the CDR3 is TGTGCCAGCAGCCCTGGACGCCTGGGACCCTACGAGCAGTACTTC.